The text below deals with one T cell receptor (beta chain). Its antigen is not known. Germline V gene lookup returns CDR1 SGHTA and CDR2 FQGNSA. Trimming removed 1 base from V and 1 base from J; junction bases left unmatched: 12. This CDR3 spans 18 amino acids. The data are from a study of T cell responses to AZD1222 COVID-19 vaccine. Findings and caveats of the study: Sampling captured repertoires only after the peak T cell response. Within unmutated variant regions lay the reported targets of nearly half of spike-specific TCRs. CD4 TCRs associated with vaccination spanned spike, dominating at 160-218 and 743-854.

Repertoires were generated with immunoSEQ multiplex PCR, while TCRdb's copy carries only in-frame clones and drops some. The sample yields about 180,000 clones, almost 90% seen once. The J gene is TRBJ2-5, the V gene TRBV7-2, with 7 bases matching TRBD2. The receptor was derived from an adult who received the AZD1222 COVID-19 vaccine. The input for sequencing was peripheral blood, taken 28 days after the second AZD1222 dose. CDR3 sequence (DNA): TGTGCCAGCAGCTTAGTACCCCCTCGGCGGGGGTTCCAAGAGACCCAGTACTTC. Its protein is CASSLVPPRRGFQETQYF.